The 27 T cell receptor beta chains below come from one sample, sequenced in a study of vaccination effects on CD4 cells after COVID-19. Having been cultured for approximately ten days, the cells underwent CD4+ T cell isolation. Vaccination of participants consisted of two doses of either the BNT162b2 or mRNA-1273 vaccine. No cognate antigen is known for these TCRs. Clones were sequenced by immunoSEQ multiplex PCR, and TCRdb holds only the in-frame ones, with some missing. The table has tens of thousands of clones, roughly 74% seen once; the top ten hold over 2%. The specimen was CD4+ T cells from PBMCs cultured without peptide, collected after COVID-19 vaccination. These receptors all come from a human donor who received a COVID-19 vaccine.

This clone came up a few times. The chain joins TRBV28 to TRBJ1-2; TRBD1 agrees at 10 bases. This CDR3 region has 15 residues. The germline gives CDR1 MDHEN, CDR2 SYDVKM. Trimming at V came to 2 bases and at J to 5 bases, leaving 5 bases not matched to a gene. CDR3 nucleotides: TGTGCCAGCAGTTTACCGCCGGGACAGGGGTATGGCTACACCTTC. Protein product: CASSLPPGQGYGYTF.

This clone was observed a handful of times. The chain joins TRBV10-3 to TRBJ2-2; TRBD2 matches 10 bases. In germline, CDR1 is ENHRY, CDR2 SYGVKD. The V segment lost 3 bases and the J segment 5 bases; nucleotides outside the gene matches: 9. This CDR3 contains 17 residues. The chain's CDR3 is CAISEGQRGGRTGELFF. The DNA of the CDR3 is TGTGCCATCAGTGAAGGACAGCGGGGGGGCCGAACCGGGGAGCTGTTTTTT.

The rearrangement joins TRBV27 to TRBJ1-6; D unclear. Germline values: CDR1 MNHEY, CDR2 SMNVEV (reference sequence). The CDR3 runs 13 residues. V was cut by 6 bases and J by 7 bases, with 10 bases left in between. The CDR3 region has the DNA TGTGCCAGCAGGGACTTCACAAATTCACCCCTCCACTTT. The encoded protein is CASRDFTNSPLHF.

This chain joins TRBV19 and TRBJ1-4; 7 bases are shared with TRBD1. Germline-derived CDR1 and CDR2 are LNHDA and SQIVND (reference sequence). The V and J ends lost 2 bases and 6 bases, in that order; junction bases with no gene match: 6. The CDR3 loop spans 15 amino acids. This CDR3 is CASSITRGPDEKLFF. For the CDR3, the DNA is TGTGCCAGTAGTATAACGAGGGGGCCGGATGAAAAACTGTTTTTT.

CDR3 DNA: TGCGCCAGCAGCTTGAGTCGACCTACTTACAATGAGCAGTTCTTC. Translating gives CASSLSRPTYNEQFF. This chain links TRBV5-1 with TRBJ2-1, with D unclear. Looked up from germline, CDR1 is SGHRS and CDR2 is YFSETQ. V shed 1 base and J shed 4 bases, with 12 bases lying between them. This CDR3 region has 15 residues. Combining the CDR3 with reference TRBV5-1 and TRBJ2-1 gives the whole variable domain KAGVTQTPRYLIKTRGQQVTLSCSPISGHRSVSWYQQTPGQGLQFLFEYFSETQRNKGNFPGRFSGRQFSNSRSEMNVSTLELGDSALYLCASSLSRPTYNEQFFGPGTRLTVL.

V and J are TRBV6-6 and TRBJ1-4; D might be TRBD1 (5 bases). Trimming left V 2 bases short and J 0 bases short, with 7 bases between. The CDR3 sequence is 15 residues long. The germline V gene encodes CDR1 MNHNY and CDR2 SVGAGI (reference sequence). CDR3 region: CASSYDSATNEKLFF. The CDR3 bases are TGTGCCAGCAGTTACGACAGTGCAACTAATGAAAAACTGTTTTTT.

This chain uses TRBV24-1 with TRBJ2-5, with 7 bases matching TRBD2. The V segment lost 7 bases and the J segment 2 bases; nucleotides outside the gene matches: 3. CDR1 is KGHDR, CDR2 SFDVKD, per germline. This CDR3 has 13 amino acids. This CDR3 reads CATRGGAQETQYF. CDR3 nucleotide sequence: TGTGCCACCAGGGGAGGGGCTCAAGAGACCCAGTACTTC.

The chain recombines TRBV5-1 with TRBJ2-1; TRBD2 aligns across 12 bases. The J segment lost 8 bases and the V segment lost 3 bases, leaving 12 bases of the junction unmatched. The CDR3 runs 17 residues. Germline CDR1 and CDR2: SGHRS and YFSETQ. The DNA of the CDR3 is TGCGCCAGCAGCTCCATGACGACTAGCGGGGGATACGATGAGCAGTTCTTC. It is translated as CASSSMTTSGGYDEQFF.

The chain combines TRBV5-1 with TRBJ1-1; possibly TRBD1 for D (5 bases). The V gene's germline CDR1 is SGHRS and CDR2 YFSETQ. Trimming shortened V by 4 bases and J by 1 base, and 11 bases separated the two germline ends. The CDR3 loop spans 14 amino acids. In DNA form, the CDR3 reads TGCGCCAGCAGCATCCAGACAGCGAACACTGAAGCTTTCTTT. This translates into CASSIQTANTEAFF. The whole variable domain, filled in from reference TRBV5-1 and TRBJ1-1, reads KAGVTQTPRYLIKTRGQQVTLSCSPISGHRSVSWYQQTPGQGLQFLFEYFSETQRNKGNFPGRFSGRQFSNSRSEMNVSTLELGDSALYLCASSIQTANTEAFFGQGTRLTVV.

The count of this clone is one. The genes are TRBV4-1 and TRBJ2-3, with unresolved D. V was cut by 0 bases and J by 0 bases, with 7 bases left in between. The CDR3 spans 15 residues. Germline CDR1 MGHRA, CDR2 YSYEKL. CDR3 protein: CASSQDSQSTDTQYF. The CDR3 bases are TGCGCCAGCAGCCAAGATAGCCAGAGCACAGATACGCAGTATTTT.

The rearrangement uses TRBV27 and TRBJ1-6; D not certain. V dropped 2 bases and J dropped 0 bases, with 11 bases sitting between them. CDR1 and CDR2 (germline): MNHEY, SMNVEV (reference sequence). The CDR3 length is 17 residues. The CDR3 sequence: CASSLRTPSSYNSPLHF. In DNA form, the CDR3 reads TGTGCCAGCAGTTTACGGACCCCGAGCTCCTATAATTCACCCCTCCACTTT.

CDR3 region: CASTSLQGRGKTEAFF. CDR3 sequence (DNA): TGTGCCAGTACCTCGTTGCAGGGAAGAGGAAAGACTGAAGCTTTCTTT. The chain joins TRBV19 to TRBJ1-1, with a weak D call TRBD1 (5 bases). CDR3 length: 16 amino acids. V was pared by 7 bases and J by 5 bases, with 23 bases between. The germline V gene has CDR1 LNHDA and CDR2 SQIVND (reference sequence).

V gene TRBV5-1 combines with J gene TRBJ2-4, with 11 bases lining up with TRBD1. V shed 2 bases and J 1 base; nucleotides not matched to a gene: 2. The CDR3 runs 16 residues. In germline, CDR1 is SGHRS, CDR2 YFSETQ. Here the CDR3 reads CASSFGQGAAKNIQYF. The CDR3 nucleotides are TGCGCCAGCAGCTTCGGACAGGGGGCGGCCAAAAACATTCAGTACTTC.

The rearrangement uses TRBV5-1 and TRBJ2-1; TRBD2 agrees at 7 bases. V trimming: 3 bases; J trimming: 4 bases; junction bases outside the gene matches: 4. The germline V gene has CDR1 SGHRS and CDR2 YFSETQ. The CDR3 is 14 residues long. Written as DNA, the CDR3 is TGCGCCAGCAGCTATCCCGGGGGGTACAATGAGCAGTTCTTC. It yields the protein CASSYPGGYNEQFF.

The J gene is TRBJ2-5, the V gene TRBV5-1; the match to TRBD2 covers 8 bases. The V and J ends lost 6 bases and 5 bases, in that order; junction bases with no gene match: 6. This CDR3 spans 13 amino acids. Germline CDR1 is SGHRS and CDR2 is YFSETQ. The CDR3 loop is CASISGGDETQYF. The CDR3 region has the DNA TGCGCCAGCATCTCCGGGGGGGACGAGACCCAGTACTTC.

The chain combines TRBV6-1 with TRBJ1-5; a weak D match, TRBD1 (5 bases). Germline V gene lookup returns CDR1 MNHNS and CDR2 SASEGT. V gave up 2 bases and J gave up 0 bases, with 11 bases separating them. CDR3 size: 16 residues. CDR3 amino acids: CASSEWGKGSNQPQHF. The CDR3 DNA sequence: TGTGCCAGCAGTGAATGGGGGAAGGGTAGCAATCAGCCCCAGCATTTT.

The chain joins TRBV7-9 to TRBJ2-5, with TRBD2 matching over 9 bases. Germline-derived CDR1 and CDR2 are SEHNR and FQNEAQ (reference sequence). The CDR3 has 17 residues. The ends lost 0 bases at V and 2 bases at J; junction bases unmatched: 7. The CDR3 DNA reads TGTGCCAGCAGCTTAGCGCGTGGCGGGGGGGGACAAGAGACCCAGTACTTC. Amino acid sequence: CASSLARGGGGQETQYF.

This CDR3 is CASSSGTGKSNQPQHF. CDR3 in DNA: TGTGCCAGTAGTTCCGGGACAGGGAAGAGCAATCAGCCCCAGCATTTT. This chain joins TRBV19 and TRBJ1-5; 9 nucleotides line up with TRBD1. Germline V lookup: CDR1 LNHDA, CDR2 SQIVND (reference sequence). The CDR3 is 16 residues long. Trimming at V came to 5 bases and at J to 1 base, leaving 6 bases not matched to a gene.

The chain has TRBV3-1 (or the pseudogene TRBV3-2) and TRBJ1-1, with unresolved D. With 0 bases removed from V and 6 bases from J, the gap between germline ends came to 5 bases. The V gene's germline CDR1 is LGHDT and CDR2 YNNKEL (reference sequence). The CDR3 loop spans 12 amino acids. The CDR3 is CASSQDESEAFF. In nucleotides, the CDR3 is TGTGCCAGCAGCCAAGATGAGTCTGAAGCTTTCTTT.

The V and J genes are TRBV14 and TRBJ1-4; 10 nucleotides agree with TRBD1. Germline V gene sequence: CDR1 SGHDN, CDR2 FVKESK. The ends lost 4 bases at V and 2 bases at J; junction bases unmatched: 4. This CDR3 contains 16 residues. The CDR3 here is CASSRTGGSTNEKLFF. The DNA of the CDR3 is TGTGCCAGCAGCCGGACAGGGGGGTCGACTAATGAAAAACTGTTTTTT. The complete variable domain, with remaining parts taken from reference TRBV14 and TRBJ1-4, reads EAGVTQFPSHSVIEKGQTVTLRCDPISGHDNLYWYRRVMGKEIKFLLHFVKESKQDESGMPNNRFLAERTGGTYSTLKVQPAELEDSGVYFCASSRTGGSTNEKLFFGSGTQLSVL.

The chain links TRBV5-8 to TRBJ2-3; D is undetermined. The CDR3 length is 15 residues. Deletions cut 7 bases from V and 0 bases from J, with 15 bases between. Germline CDR1 SGHTS, CDR2 YDEGEE. The CDR3 region is CASPEFFTSTDTQYF. CDR3 bases: TGTGCCAGCCCGGAGTTTTTCACTAGCACAGATACGCAGTATTTT.

A single count supports this clone. V gene TRBV5-1 combines with J gene TRBJ2-1; D may be TRBD1 (5 bases). V lost 2 bases to trimming and J lost 6 bases, with 15 bases between them. The CDR3 covers 15 residues. Germline V gene sequence: CDR1 SGHRS, CDR2 YFSETQ. The CDR3 is CASSFMTAGINEQFF. In DNA, the CDR3 is TGCGCCAGCAGCTTCATGACAGCAGGCATCAATGAGCAGTTCTTC.

V is TRBV7-3 and J is TRBJ2-6; D unclear. V lost 5 bases, J lost 2 bases, and 13 bases lay in between. Germline V CDR1 and CDR2: SGHTA, FQGTGA. The CDR3 is made up of 16 amino acids. As DNA, the CDR3 is TGTGCCAGCAGCCTATTTTACGGCACTGGGGCCAACGTCCTGACTTTC. Protein sequence: CASSLFYGTGANVLTF.

This clone was observed a few times. V is TRBV5-1 and J is TRBJ1-1; D ambiguous. CDR3 size: 15 residues. V gave up 4 bases and J gave up 5 bases, with 18 bases separating them. Germline V CDR1 and CDR2: SGHRS, YFSETQ. Here the CDR3 reads CASSTSTPGETEAFF. Here the CDR3 DNA reads TGCGCCAGCAGCACGTCTACCCCCGGAGAGACTGAAGCTTTCTTT.

The chain employs TRBV5-1 and TRBJ2-7; D remains unclear. Germline CDR1 reads SGHRS; CDR2 reads YFSETQ. Deletions cut 0 bases from V and 6 bases from J, with 10 bases between. The length of the CDR3 is 13 residues. The CDR3: CASSLAGFSEQYV. The CDR3 DNA reads TGCGCCAGCAGCTTGGCCGGTTTCTCCGAGCAGTACGTC.

The V and J genes are TRBV2 and TRBJ2-2; maybe TRBD1 (5 bases). Germline CDR1 is SNHLY and CDR2 is FYNNEI. The CDR3 is made up of 15 amino acids. The V and J ends lost 6 bases and 6 bases respectively, with 17 bases between them. The chain's CDR3 is CASRRQDKWAGELFF. In nucleotides, the CDR3 is TGTGCCAGCAGGCGTCAGGACAAATGGGCCGGGGAGCTGTTTTTT.

The rearrangement links TRBV14 to TRBJ1-1; D ambiguous. V shed 2 bases and J shed 4 bases, with 8 bases lying between them. CDR3 length equals 13 residues. Germline assignment: CDR1 SGHDN and CDR2 FVKESK. The CDR3 is CASSQSQSTEAFF. The CDR3 DNA is TGTGCCAGCAGCCAAAGCCAGTCCACTGAAGCTTTCTTT.